The 24 T cell receptor beta chains in this list originate from one sample, sequenced in a study of OX40 agonist ivuxolimab in advanced cancers. Clones were sequenced by immunoSEQ multiplex PCR, and TCRdb holds only the in-frame ones, with some missing. The sample records some 140,000 clones, about 92% being singletons. This sample comprised CD4+ or CD8+ T cells sorted from blood, obtained in a trial of the OX40 agonist ivuxolimab. Receptor source: an adult with an advanced solid tumor such as melanoma, head and neck, liver or kidney cancer.

This chain connects TRBV5-4 to TRBJ2-5; no clear D. CDR1 and CDR2 from the germline V gene are SGHNT and YYREEE (reference sequence). The length of the CDR3 is 11 residues. Trimming pared 5 bases from V and 2 bases from J, leaving 4 bases between. The chain's CDR3 is CASRPQETQYF. The CDR3 coding sequence is TGTGCCAGCAGGCCTCAAGAGACCCAGTACTTC. Using reference TRBV5-4 and TRBJ2-5 for the parts outside the CDR3, the full variable domain is ETGVTQSPTHLIKTRGQQVTLRCSSQSGHNTVSWYQQALGQGPQFIFQYYREEENGRGNFPPRFSGLQFPNYSSELNVNALELDDSALYLCASRPQETQYFGPGTRLLVL.

The rearrangement joins TRBV6-5 to TRBJ2-7, with 8 bases matching TRBD1. The trim removed 5 bases at V and 4 bases at J, leaving 4 bases unmatched. The CDR3 is 13 amino acids. Germline-derived CDR1 and CDR2 are MNHEY and SVGAGI. The CDR3 reads CASSDDRGYEQYF. CDR3 nucleotide sequence: TGTGCCAGCAGTGACGACAGGGGTTACGAGCAGTACTTC.

The chain carries TRBV5-4 and TRBJ1-1; perhaps TRBD1 as D (5 bases). CDR3 length: 13 residues. Trimming took off 4 bases at V and 1 base at J, with 8 bases between the two ends. In germline, CDR1 is SGHNT, CDR2 YYREEE (reference sequence). The CDR3 region has the DNA TGTGCCAGCAGCCGACAGCAGAACACTGAAGCTTTCTTT. As protein: CASSRQQNTEAFF.

The chain combines TRBV7-2 with TRBJ2-3, with D possibly being TRBD2 (7 bases). The V and J ends lost 1 base and 2 bases respectively, with 16 bases between them. Germline lookup yields CDR1 SGHTA and CDR2 FQGNSA. The CDR3 totals 17 residues. The CDR3 coding sequence is TGTGCCAGCAGCTTAGGAGGAGGGGGGGCGGTCACAGATACGCAGTATTTT. Translating it yields CASSLGGGGAVTDTQYF.

This chain joins TRBV11-2 and TRBJ2-5; D might be TRBD1 (5 bases). The J call is in doubt because the DNA end fits TRBJ2-7 better. This CDR3 is 12 amino acids long. Germline values: CDR1 SGHAT, CDR2 FQNNGV. The CDR3 region has the DNA TGTGCCAGCAGCCATACAGGTTACGAGCAGTACTTC. Its translation is CASSHTGYEQYF.

The genes are TRBV7-2 and TRBJ2-3, with 7 bases matching TRBD1. Losses at the gene ends were 3 bases for V and 0 bases for J; bases not matched to a gene: 9. This CDR3 spans 17 amino acids. Germline V gene lookup returns CDR1 SGHTA and CDR2 FQGNSA. The CDR3 DNA is TGTGCCAGCAGCTTTCCGACAGGGCGGTTGAGCACAGATACGCAGTATTTT. Translating it yields CASSFPTGRLSTDTQYF.

J is TRBJ1-2 and V is TRBV9; tentative D call: TRBD1 (5 bases). There are 12 residues in the CDR3. V was cut by 2 bases and J by 10 bases, with 12 bases left in between. Per the germline V gene, CDR1 is SGDLS and CDR2 is YYNGEE. CDR3 coding DNA: TGTGCCAGCAGCGTTAGACCGGGACTCTACACCTTC. It encodes CASSVRPGLYTF.

The chain has TRBV5-4 and TRBJ2-3, with D possibly being TRBD2 (6 bases). V was clipped by 2 bases and J by 4 bases, with 14 bases between them. The CDR3 sequence is 15 residues long. The V gene's germline CDR1 is SGHNT and CDR2 YYREEE (reference sequence). The CDR3 bases are TGTGCCAGCAGCTTAACCGGGACTCTGGCAGATACGCAGTATTTT. The encoded protein is CASSLTGTLADTQYF.

The chain combines TRBV5-8 with TRBJ2-3; 15 bases agree with TRBD2. The germline V gene encodes CDR1 SGHTS and CDR2 YDEGEE. V was pared by 4 bases and J by 6 bases, with 6 bases of the junction left unmatched. This CDR3 spans 16 amino acids. CDR3 DNA sequence: TGTGCCAGCAGCCCCCCCGGGACTAGCGGGAGGGATACGCAGTATTTT. Protein: CASSPPGTSGRDTQYF.

This clone appeared once. This sequence joins TRBV7-3 and TRBJ2-5, with a tentative D call TRBD2 (6 bases). The CDR3 spans 15 residues. Between the trimmed V and J ends, which lost 1 base and 2 bases, there was a span of 11 bases. CDR1 is SGHTA, CDR2 FQGTGA, per germline. This chain's CDR3 is CASSLMGLQQETQYF. The CDR3 DNA reads as TGTGCCAGCAGCTTAATGGGACTCCAACAAGAGACCCAGTACTTC.

The chain joins TRBV9 to TRBJ2-4; the D call may be TRBD1 or TRBD2 (5 bases each). Germline assignment: CDR1 SGDLS and CDR2 YYNGEE. V lost 3 bases and J 1 base, leaving 8 bases between the germline ends. The CDR3 runs 14 residues. Here the CDR3 DNA reads TGTGCCAGCAGCGCGGGGCATGCCAAAAACATTCAGTACTTC. This translates into CASSAGHAKNIQYF.

This sequence joins TRBV6-5 and TRBJ2-1, with 10 bases lining up with TRBD2. The CDR3 consists of 15 residues. V was pared by 6 bases and J by 5 bases, with 7 bases of the junction left unmatched. Germline CDR1 MNHEY, CDR2 SVGAGI. In nucleotides, the CDR3 is TGTGCCAGCAGCCGTAGCGGGGGGACTCACAATGAGCAGTTCTTC. It is translated as CASSRSGGTHNEQFF.

The V call is TRBV7-3, the J call TRBJ2-7; TRBD2 matches 8 bases. Germline-derived CDR1 and CDR2 are SGHTA and FQGTGA. V shed 6 bases, J shed 4 bases, and the junction held 17 bases outside the gene matches. The CDR3 sequence is 17 residues long. For the CDR3, the DNA is TGTGCCAGCAGACCCCCGGGGGGGGCCCCGAGCGGGTACGAGCAGTACTTC. Translated, it gives CASRPPGGAPSGYEQYF.

The chain couples TRBV18 to TRBJ2-7, with D possibly being TRBD2 (5 bases). CDR1 KGHSH and CDR2 LQKENI come from the germline V gene. V lost 0 bases and J 0 bases, leaving 9 bases between the germline ends. This CDR3 has 15 amino acids. The CDR3 spells CASSPPDSYSYEQYF. The DNA of the CDR3 is TGTGCCAGCTCACCACCGGACTCCTACTCCTACGAGCAGTACTTC.

In its sample, this clone was seen a few times. The V and J genes are TRBV28 and TRBJ1-5; D is unclear. Between the trimmed V and J ends, which lost 1 base and 4 bases, there was a span of 2 bases. CDR1 is MDHEN, CDR2 SYDVKM, per germline. The CDR3 has 12 amino acids. The CDR3 sequence: CASSLLNQPQHF. The CDR3 coding sequence is TGTGCCAGCAGTTTATTGAATCAGCCCCAGCATTTT.

The sample holds one count of this clone. The rearrangement links TRBV6-5 to TRBJ1-2; tentatively, D is TRBD1 (5 bases). V dropped 8 bases and J dropped 1 base, with 14 bases sitting between them. Germline values: CDR1 MNHEY, CDR2 SVGAGI. CDR3 length equals 14 residues. CDR3 DNA sequence: TGTGCCAGCGGGACGCGGGAGCTTAACTATGGCTACACCTTC. This codes for CASGTRELNYGYTF.

This chain connects TRBV11-2 to TRBJ2-2, with 9 bases aligning to TRBD2. The CDR3 is 18 amino acids. Germline V lookup: CDR1 SGHAT, CDR2 FQNNGV. V trimming: 2 bases; J trimming: 0 bases; junction bases outside the gene matches: 7. CDR3 in DNA: TGTGCCAGCAGCTTAAGCCTAGCGGGAACCGCGAACACCGGGGAGCTGTTTTTT. Translation: CASSLSLAGTANTGELFF. Full variable domain (missing parts from reference TRBV11-2 and TRBJ2-2): EAGVAQSPRYKIIEKRQSVAFWCNPISGHATLYWYQQILGQGPKLLIQFQNNGVVDDSQLPKDRFSAERLKGVDSTLKIQPAKLEDSAVYLCASSLSLAGTANTGELFFGEGSRLTVL.

The chain combines TRBV11-1 with TRBJ2-5, with 8 nucleotides matching TRBD1. This CDR3 spans 15 amino acids. Trimming at V came to 4 bases and at J to 10 bases, leaving 14 bases not matched to a gene. Germline V lookup: CDR1 SGHAT, CDR2 FQDESV (reference sequence). The CDR3 sequence: CASSSGTGPQMDQYF. The DNA of the CDR3 is TGTGCCAGCAGCTCCGGGACAGGTCCCCAAATGGACCAGTACTTC.

To note about this clone: At one end, the junction sequence differs from germline, possibly due to a read error. The chain recombines TRBV13 with TRBJ2-1, with a possible D match to TRBD2 (6 bases). CDR3 size: 14 residues. The germline V gene encodes CDR1 PRHDT and CDR2 FYEKMQ (reference sequence). This chain's CDR3 is CASSLGLFYNEQFF. The DNA of the CDR3 is TGTGCCAGCAGCCTAGGACTATTCTACAATGAGCAGTTCTTC.

The chain is built from TRBV2 and TRBJ1-4; D remains unclear. The CDR3 is made up of 17 amino acids. V lost 7 bases and J lost 0, with 18 bases in between. Germline CDR1 is SNHLY and CDR2 is FYNNEI. The CDR3 DNA follows: TGTGCCAGCACCCCCGCGGGCAGCGAAGCAACTAATGAAAAACTGTTTTTT. Translation: CASTPAGSEATNEKLFF.

The CDR3 DNA reads as TGTGCCACCAGCAGAGGCCCGGTCGAGGGGGGAAACGTATACAATGAGCAGTTCTTC. Its protein is CATSRGPVEGGNVYNEQFF. The chain combines TRBV15 with TRBJ2-1, with D perhaps assigned TRBD1 or TRBD2 (6 bases each). The CDR3 is 19 residues long. The germline V gene has CDR1 LNHNV and CDR2 YYDKDF (reference sequence). V was cut by 1 base and J by 4 bases, with 23 bases left in between.

The gene calls are TRBV4-3 and TRBJ1-6; maybe TRBD1 (5 bases). This CDR3 has 15 residues. The germline CDR1 and CDR2 sequences are LGHNA and YSLEER. Trimming took 3 bases from V and 13 from J, leaving 19 bases between them. CDR3 sequence reads: CASSQIRGGRDPLHF. The CDR3 region has the DNA TGCGCCAGCAGCCAGATCCGGGGCGGGCGGGATCCCCTCCACTTT.

This chain connects TRBV7-3 to TRBJ2-7; 9 bases are shared with TRBD2. The CDR3 sequence is 17 residues long. The germline gives CDR1 SGHTA, CDR2 FQGTGA. The trim removed 5 bases at V and 0 bases at J, leaving 11 bases unmatched. The CDR3: CASSPWPSGVSSYEQYF. CDR3 DNA sequence: TGTGCCAGCAGCCCCTGGCCTAGCGGGGTCAGCTCCTACGAGCAGTACTTC.

This clone is a singleton in its sample. The rearrangement joins TRBV9 to TRBJ2-5, with 8 bases matching TRBD1. CDR3 length equals 14 residues. The germline gives CDR1 SGDLS, CDR2 YYNGEE. V shed 0 bases, J shed 7 bases, and the junction held 5 bases outside the gene matches. DNA of the CDR3: TGTGCCAGCAGCGTAGCGGACAGGGTAGGGACCCAGTACTTC. Encoded protein: CASSVADRVGTQYF.